This T cell receptor (beta chain) emerged from a study of blood T cell repertoires in COVID-19. As for the study in general: Acute and convalescent COVID-19 samples came from the United States, Italy and Spain.

Data came from immunoSEQ multiplex PCR; TCRdb stores just in-frame clones and leaves some out. In the table there are a few hundred thousand clones, approximately 93% of which are singletons. The CDR3 extends over 15 amino acids. Those enrolled, adults aged roughly 18 to 89 years, came from 20 to 25 US areas. Assignments of participants to cohorts depended upon their own reported clinical history. The study recruited exposed participants who had met a COVID-19 case within 2 weeks before entry. Sequenced: PBMCs or T cells enriched from blood (not recorded which). The V call is TRBV21-1, the J call TRBJ1-2; the listed D gene, TRBD1, was not tested against the DNA. TRBV21-1 is annotated as a pseudogene. The receptor was isolated from a middle-aged woman who had been exposed to COVID-19. Here the CDR3 DNA reads TGTGCCAGCAGCCACGAATATAGGGACAGCTATGGCTACACCTTC. Translation: CASSHEYRDSYGYTF.